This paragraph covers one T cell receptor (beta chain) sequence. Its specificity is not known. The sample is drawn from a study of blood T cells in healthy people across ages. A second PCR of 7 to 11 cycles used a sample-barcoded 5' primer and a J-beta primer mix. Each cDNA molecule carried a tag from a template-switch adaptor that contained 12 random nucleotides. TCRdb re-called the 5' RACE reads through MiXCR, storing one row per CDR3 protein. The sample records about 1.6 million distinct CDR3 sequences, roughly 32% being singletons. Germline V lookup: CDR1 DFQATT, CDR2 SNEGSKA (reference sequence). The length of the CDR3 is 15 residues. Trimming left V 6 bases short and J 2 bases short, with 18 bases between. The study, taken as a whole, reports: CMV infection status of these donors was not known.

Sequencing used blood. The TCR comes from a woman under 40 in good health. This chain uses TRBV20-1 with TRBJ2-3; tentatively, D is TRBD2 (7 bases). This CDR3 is CSAKGGAGITDTQYF. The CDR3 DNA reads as TGCAGTGCCAAAGGGGGGGCAGGGATCACAGATACGCAGTATTTT.